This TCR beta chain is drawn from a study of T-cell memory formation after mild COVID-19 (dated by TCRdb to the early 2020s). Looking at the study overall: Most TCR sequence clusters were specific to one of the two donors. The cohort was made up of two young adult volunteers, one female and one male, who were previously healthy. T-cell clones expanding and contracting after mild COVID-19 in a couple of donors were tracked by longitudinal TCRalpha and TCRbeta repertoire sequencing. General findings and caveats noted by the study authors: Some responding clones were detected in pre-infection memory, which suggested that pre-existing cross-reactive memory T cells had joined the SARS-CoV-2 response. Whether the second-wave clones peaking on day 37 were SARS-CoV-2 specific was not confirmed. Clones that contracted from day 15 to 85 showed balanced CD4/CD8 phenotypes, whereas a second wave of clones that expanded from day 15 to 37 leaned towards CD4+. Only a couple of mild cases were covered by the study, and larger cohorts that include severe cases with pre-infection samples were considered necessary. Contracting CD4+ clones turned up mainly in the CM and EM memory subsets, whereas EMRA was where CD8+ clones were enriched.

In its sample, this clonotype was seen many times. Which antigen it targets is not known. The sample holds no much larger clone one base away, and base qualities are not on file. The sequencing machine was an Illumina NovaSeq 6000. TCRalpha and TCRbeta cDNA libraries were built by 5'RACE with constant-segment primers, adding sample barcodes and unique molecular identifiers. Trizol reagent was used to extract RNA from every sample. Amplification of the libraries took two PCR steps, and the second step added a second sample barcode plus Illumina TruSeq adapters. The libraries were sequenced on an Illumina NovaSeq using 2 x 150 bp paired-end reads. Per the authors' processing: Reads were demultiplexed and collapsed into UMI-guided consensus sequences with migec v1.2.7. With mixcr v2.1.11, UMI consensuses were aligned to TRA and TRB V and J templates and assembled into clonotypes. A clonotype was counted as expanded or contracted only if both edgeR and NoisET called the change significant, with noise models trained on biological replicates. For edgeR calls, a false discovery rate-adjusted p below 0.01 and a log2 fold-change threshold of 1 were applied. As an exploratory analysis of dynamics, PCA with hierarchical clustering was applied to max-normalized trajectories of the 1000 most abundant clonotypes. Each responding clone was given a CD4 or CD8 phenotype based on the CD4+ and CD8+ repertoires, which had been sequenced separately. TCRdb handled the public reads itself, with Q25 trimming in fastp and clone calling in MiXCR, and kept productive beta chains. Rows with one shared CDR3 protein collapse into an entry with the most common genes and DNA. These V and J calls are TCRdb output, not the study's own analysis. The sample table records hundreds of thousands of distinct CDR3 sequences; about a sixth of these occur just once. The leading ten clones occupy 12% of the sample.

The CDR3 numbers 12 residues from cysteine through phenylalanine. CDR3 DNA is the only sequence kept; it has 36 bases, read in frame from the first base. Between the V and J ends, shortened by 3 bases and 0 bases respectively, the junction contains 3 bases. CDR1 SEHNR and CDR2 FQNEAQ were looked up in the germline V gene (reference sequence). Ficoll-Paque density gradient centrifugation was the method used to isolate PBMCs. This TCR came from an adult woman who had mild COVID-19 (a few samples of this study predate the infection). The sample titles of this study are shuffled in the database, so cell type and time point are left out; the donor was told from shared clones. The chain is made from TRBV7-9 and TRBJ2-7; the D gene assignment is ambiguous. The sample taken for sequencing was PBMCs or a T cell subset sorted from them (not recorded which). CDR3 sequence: CASSLYSYEQYF. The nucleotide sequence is TGTGCCAGCAGCTTGTACTCCTACGAGCAGTACTTC. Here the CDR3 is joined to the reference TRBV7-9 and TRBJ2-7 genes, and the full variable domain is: DTGVSQNPRHKITKRGQNVTFRCDPISEHNRLYWYRQTLGQGPEFLTYFQNEAQLEKSRLLSDRFSAERPKGSFSTLEIQRTEQGDSAMYLCASSLYSYEQYFGPGTRLTVT.